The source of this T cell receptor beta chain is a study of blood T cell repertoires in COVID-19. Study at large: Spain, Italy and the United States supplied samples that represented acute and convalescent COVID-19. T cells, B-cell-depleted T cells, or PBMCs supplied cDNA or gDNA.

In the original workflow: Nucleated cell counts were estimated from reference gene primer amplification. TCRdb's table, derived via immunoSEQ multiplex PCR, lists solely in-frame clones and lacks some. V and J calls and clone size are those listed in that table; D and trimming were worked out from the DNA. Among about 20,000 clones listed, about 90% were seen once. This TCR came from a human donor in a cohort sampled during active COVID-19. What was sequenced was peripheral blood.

CDR3 sequence: CASSLSGRAFNEQFF. DNA for the CDR3: TGTGCCAGCAGTCTTAGCGGGAGGGCCTTTAATGAGCAGTTCTTC. J is TRBJ2-1 and V is TRBV6-5; TRBD2 matches at 11 bases. V lost 5 bases to trimming and J lost 7 bases; unmatched junction nucleotides: 7. Germline values: CDR1 MNHEY, CDR2 SVGAGI. The CDR3 runs 15 residues.